The clone carrying this T cell receptor (beta chain) was seen repeatedly, ten times or more. These data are taken from a study of regulatory T cells in long-lasting Graves disease. Study at large: Less than 3 months of antithyroid drugs had been taken by newly diagnosed Graves' patients.

The CDR3 has 13 residues. Trimming removed 1 base at V and 3 bases at J, with 6 bases between. The germline gives CDR1 LGHDT, CDR2 YNNKEL (reference sequence). The time point denotes: newly diagnosed GD, antithyroid drugs for less than 3 months. PBMCs provided the RNA from which the TCR library was made. Researchers made TCR beta libraries by using iRepertoire HTBI primers and running Arm-PCR on CDR3 regions. In TCRdb, the multiplex PCR reads were re-called with MiXCR into one record per CDR3 protein. Of 250,000 to 400,000 distinct CDR3 sequences in the sample, about 20% were seen once. The genes are TRBV3-1 and TRBJ1-1; no clear D gene. The source material was peripheral blood mononuclear cells (PBMCs), sampled at new diagnosis, from a patient treated with antithyroid drugs. The TCR originated in a female donor with Graves disease. The CDR3 sequence: CASSQGVDTEAFF. Here the CDR3 DNA reads TGTGCCAGCAGCCAAGGTGTAGACACTGAAGCTTTCTTT. Variable domain in full (rest from reference TRBV3-1 and TRBJ1-1): DTAVSQTPKYLVTQMGNDKSIKCEQNLGHDTMYWYKQDSKKFLKIMFSYNNKELIINETVPNRFSPKSPDKAHLNLHINSLELGDSAVYFCASSQGVDTEAFFGQGTRLTVV.